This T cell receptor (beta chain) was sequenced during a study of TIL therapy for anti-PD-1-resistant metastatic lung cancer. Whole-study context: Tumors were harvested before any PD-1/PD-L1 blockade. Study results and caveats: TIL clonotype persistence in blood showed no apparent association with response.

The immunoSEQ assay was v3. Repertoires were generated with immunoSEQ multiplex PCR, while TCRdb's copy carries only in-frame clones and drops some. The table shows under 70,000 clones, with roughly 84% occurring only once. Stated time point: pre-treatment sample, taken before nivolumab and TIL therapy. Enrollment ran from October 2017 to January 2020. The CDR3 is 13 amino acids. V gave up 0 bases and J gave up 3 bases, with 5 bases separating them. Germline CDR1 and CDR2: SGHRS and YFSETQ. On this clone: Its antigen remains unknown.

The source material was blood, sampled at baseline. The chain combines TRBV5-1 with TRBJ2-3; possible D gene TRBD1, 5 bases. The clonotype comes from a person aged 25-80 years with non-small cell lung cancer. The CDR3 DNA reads TGCGCCAGCAGCTTGGCAGGGACAGATACGCAGTATTTT. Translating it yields CASSLAGTDTQYF.